The rows below give T cell receptor beta chains drawn from one sample of a study of blood T cell repertoires in COVID-19. The method was immunoSEQ multiplex PCR; TCRdb's version includes in-frame clones alone and lacks a portion of them. The sample lists approximately 120,000 clones; around 84% were seen once. Sequencing input: peripheral blood. Receptors were obtained from a woman of 80 years or more with active or convalescent COVID-19. Each CDR3 is given with its conserved first and last residue. A D gene is named only where the DNA matches it firmly. Clone size is given for some rows only: seen once, a few or many times, or a class if the clone is expanded.

clone size	J gene	V gene	D gene	CDR3 DNA	CDR3 protein
.	TRBJ2-1	TRBV9	.	TGTGCCAGCAGCGTCTCTATAAACTCCTACAATGAGCAGTTCTTC	CASSVSINSYNEQFF
.	TRBJ2-7	TRBV10-1	.	TGCGCCAGTTCCCAGGGATTGGGATTCTACGAGCAGTACTTC	CASSQGLGFYEQYF
.	TRBJ2-7	TRBV28	TRBD2	TGTGCCAGCAGTTTCGGAGCGGGACTAAGCTCCTACGAGCAGTACTTC	CASSFGAGLSSYEQYF
.	TRBJ1-3	TRBV13	TRBD1	TGTGCCAGCAGCTTAAACAGGGGGCCTGGTGGAAACACCATATATTTT	CASSLNRGPGGNTIYF
.	TRBJ2-1	TRBV3-1/TRBV3-2	.	TGTGCCAGCAGCCGTAGCCAGGGTGTTCCCTACAATGAGCAGTTCTTC	CASSRSQGVPYNEQFF
.	TRBJ2-3	TRBV13	TRBD2	TGTGCCAGCAGCCTACACGGACTAGCGGTTCCCAGGCTAGATACGCAGTATTTT	CASSLHGLAVPRLDTQYF
few	TRBJ1-2	TRBV7-8	.	TGTGCCAGCAGCTTAACCAGGGGCTCTACGAATGGCTACACCTTC	CASSLTRGSTNGYTF
.	TRBJ2-6	TRBV28	TRBD2	TGTGCCAGCAGCATAATCGGCACAGCGGGAGGACCTGGGGCCAACGTCCTGACTTTC	CASSIIGTAGGPGANVLTF
.	TRBJ2-1	TRBV2	TRBD2	TGTGCCAGCAGAGGGACTAGCGGGAGGGCTCGGGCTGAGCAGTTCTTC	CASRGTSGRARAEQFF
.	TRBJ2-7	TRBV28	.	TGTGCCACCAAGAGACAGGCCACCTACGAGCAGTACTTC	CATKRQATYEQYF
.	TRBJ2-7	TRBV29-1	.	TGCAGCGTTAAGGGGGAGTCCTACGAGCAGTACTTC	CSVKGESYEQYF
.	TRBJ2-5	TRBV2	TRBD1	TGTGCCAGCGGGACAGGGGTCCGAGAGACCCAGTACTTC	CASGTGVRETQYF
.	TRBJ1-2	TRBV7-9	.	TGTGCCAGCAGCCAGGGTCCCTATGGCTACACCTTC	CASSQGPYGYTF
.	TRBJ1-2	TRBV24-1	.	TGTGCCACCAGTGACCCTGGACAGCTCTATGGCTACACCTTC	CATSDPGQLYGYTF
.	TRBJ2-1	TRBV28	TRBD1	TGTGCCAGCAGACGCTTCCGGGACAGGGGGTTCAATGAGCAGTTCTTC	CASRRFRDRGFNEQFF
.	TRBJ2-7	TRBV9	TRBD2	TGTGCCAGCAGCGTAGACCCTAGCGGGAGGACCTACGAGCAGTACTTC	CASSVDPSGRTYEQYF
.	TRBJ1-5	TRBV19	.	TGTGCCAGTAGTCTGGACAGACCCAATCAGCCCCAGCATTTT	CASSLDRPNQPQHF
.	TRBJ1-5	TRBV24-1	TRBD1	TGTGCCACCAGTGAAAACAGGGGGAATAGCAATCAGCCCCAGCATTTT	CATSENRGNSNQPQHF
.	TRBJ1-1	TRBV2	.	TGTGCCAGCAGCCGACAGGAAAACACTGAAGCTTTCTTT	CASSRQENTEAFF
.	TRBJ1-5	TRBV27	.	TGTGCCAGCAGATCGGAACAGGGTCGCAATCAGCCCCAGCATTTT	CASRSEQGRNQPQHF
once	TRBJ1-5	TRBV6-5	.	TGTGCCAGCAAGGGTGGGGCCAATCAGCCCCAGCATTTT	CASKGGANQPQHF
.	TRBJ2-7	TRBV5-1	.	TGCGCCAGCAGCTCCCAGGGACTTGTCGAGCAGTACTTC	CASSSQGLVEQYF
few	TRBJ2-2	TRBV7-3	TRBD1	TGTGCCAGCAGCTCCCAGGGGGCACGAACCGGGGAGCTGTTTTTT	CASSSQGARTGELFF
.	TRBJ2-1	TRBV19	TRBD2	TGTGCCAGTAGTAAAGCGGGGGGTCCTTTTAATGAGCAGTTCTTC	CASSKAGGPFNEQFF
.	TRBJ2-5	TRBV5-1	.	TGCGCCAGCAGTCCTACGGGGTTGGAGCCCCAGTACTTC	CASSPTGLEPQYF
few	TRBJ2-1	TRBV19	.	TGTGCCAGTAGTATTTTACAGGGTAAGTACAATGAGCAGTTCTTC	CASSILQGKYNEQFF
.	TRBJ1-5	TRBV7-2	.	TGTGCCAGCACAGGGGTCTTCAATCAGCCCCAGCATTTT	CASTGVFNQPQHF
once	TRBJ2-2	TRBV15	TRBD1	TGTGCCACCAGCAGGGACAGGGCCAACACCGGGGAGCTGTTTTTT	CATSRDRANTGELFF
.	TRBJ2-7	TRBV7-9	TRBD1	TGTGCCAGCAGCGGAGGACAGGGTGGCGAGCAGTACTTC	CASSGGQGGEQYF
.	TRBJ2-7	TRBV7-2	.	TGTGCCAGCAGCACCGGACTCGATCAGTACTTC	CASSTGLDQYF
.	TRBJ2-5	TRBV6-5	TRBD2	TGTGCCAGCATTGGACTAGCGGGAGTGGGAGAGACCCAGTACTTC	CASIGLAGVGETQYF
.	TRBJ1-5	TRBV19	.	TGTGCCAGTATTGCTAGGGGTCAGGGCAATCAGCCCCAGCATTTT	CASIARGQGNQPQHF
.	TRBJ1-2	TRBV25-1	.	TGTGCCAGCAGTGGCGTTGGAGTCTACACCTTC	CASSGVGVYTF
once	TRBJ2-3	TRBV10-3	TRBD2	TGTGCCATCAGGGAGGGCGGGACTAGCGGGAGCCAGCAGTATTTT	CAIREGGTSGSQQYF
.	TRBJ2-7	TRBV3-1/TRBV3-2	TRBD1	TGTGCCAGCAGCCAAGTACCGGGACAGGGAGTCTACGAGCAGTACTTC	CASSQVPGQGVYEQYF
.	TRBJ1-4	TRBV28	.	TGTGCCGTGGACAGTAATGAAAAACTGTTTTTT	CAVDSNEKLFF
.	TRBJ1-5	TRBV28	.	TGTGCCAGCAGTTTAATAGGGCAGGGGCGGTCCCCCCAGCATTTT	CASSLIGQGRSPQHF
.	TRBJ1-2	TRBV30	TRBD1	TGTGCCTGGAGTGCGCTACAGGGGGATGGCTACACCTTC	CAWSALQGDGYTF
few	TRBJ2-3	TRBV6-5	.	TGTGCCAGCCGCAGGGCAGGTCCTACAGATACGCAGTATTTT	CASRRAGPTDTQYF
.	TRBJ1-2	TRBV3-1/TRBV3-2	TRBD1	TGTGCCAGCAGCACCCGGACAGGGAAGGGTGGCTACACCTTC	CASSTRTGKGGYTF
.	TRBJ2-3	TRBV4-2	TRBD2	TGTGCCAGCAGCCAATTAGCGGGAGTGGGGACAGATACGCAGTATTTT	CASSQLAGVGTDTQYF